What follows are 17 T cell receptor beta chains derived from one specimen sequenced in a study of cytomegalovirus exposure and HLA in healthy donors. The data were produced by immunoSEQ multiplex PCR, yet TCRdb's version contains in-frame clones alone and is incomplete. Of some 170,000 clones detected, around nine tenths appear once; the ten largest clones hold 1.4%. Specimen: PBMCs. The receptors here all came from a woman aged 25 to 45 in good health and CMV-seronegative.

J is TRBJ2-2 and V is TRBV11-2, with a weak D call TRBD2 (6 bases). The V end lost 5 bases, the J end lost 1 base, and 8 bases lay between the germline ends. CDR3 length: 14 amino acids. The germline gives CDR1 SGHAT, CDR2 FQNNGV. The CDR3 spells CASSRRGNTGELFF. As DNA, the CDR3 is TGTGCCAGCAGCCGGAGGGGGAACACCGGGGAGCTGTTTTTT.

The chain uses TRBV10-3 and TRBJ2-7; 9 bases line up with TRBD1. CDR3 length: 15 residues. In germline, CDR1 is ENHRY, CDR2 SYGVKD. Unmatched junction bases numbered 5, after V lost 5 bases and J lost 0 bases. CDR3 sequence reads: CAISSGTGISYEQYF. The CDR3 region has the DNA TGTGCCATCAGTTCCGGGACAGGGATCTCCTACGAGCAGTACTTC.

The rearrangement uses TRBV4-1 and TRBJ2-6, with a weak D call TRBD2 (5 bases). This CDR3 has 14 residues. The V and J ends lost 1 base and 4 bases respectively, with 5 bases between them. Germline V gene data show CDR1 as MGHRA and CDR2 as YSYEKL. The DNA of the CDR3 is TGCGCCAGCAGCCAAGCGGGGGGGGCCAACGTCCTGACTTTC. Translation gives CASSQAGGANVLTF.

The J gene is TRBJ2-7, the V gene TRBV5-6, with a weak D call TRBD1 (6 bases). This CDR3 comprises 14 residues. Trimming pared 5 bases from V and 1 base from J, leaving 13 bases between. Germline CDR1 SGHDT, CDR2 YYEEEE. The CDR3 loop is CASSSVGASYEQYF. In DNA, the CDR3 is TGTGCCAGCAGTTCGGTGGGGGCGTCCTACGAGCAGTACTTC.

The rearrangement joins TRBV27 to TRBJ2-1, with D maybe TRBD1 (6 bases). The germline V gene has CDR1 MNHEY and CDR2 SMNVEV (reference sequence). Trimming left V 5 bases short and J 4 bases short, with 18 bases between. The CDR3 covers 16 residues. In DNA, the CDR3 is TGTGCCAGCAGTCCAGGGGACCCTCGGGGTTACAATGAGCAGTTCTTC. It codes for CASSPGDPRGYNEQFF.

The genes are TRBV9 and TRBJ1-1, with D possibly being TRBD1 (6 bases). V was pared by 4 bases and J by 5 bases, with 15 bases between. This CDR3 is built from 14 residues. Germline-derived CDR1 and CDR2 are SGDLS and YYNGEE. CDR3 sequence (DNA): TGTGCCAGCAGCCCCCTCTCTCAGGGGACTGAAGCTTTCTTT. It is translated as CASSPLSQGTEAFF.

The gene calls are TRBV27 and TRBJ1-1, with D perhaps matching TRBD1 (5 bases). CDR3 size: 14 residues. The V gene's germline CDR1 is MNHEY and CDR2 SMNVEV (reference sequence). Trimming took 6 bases from V and 0 from J, leaving 11 bases between them. The CDR3, as DNA: TGTGCCAGCAGCACCTCGGGGGTGAACACTGAAGCTTTCTTT. This sequence encodes CASSTSGVNTEAFF.

A single count supports this clone. The chain employs TRBV27 and TRBJ2-3; 8 bases are a match to TRBD1. V shed 8 bases and J 0 bases; nucleotides not matched to a gene: 25. CDR1 MNHEY and CDR2 SMNVEV come from the germline V gene (reference sequence). The CDR3 totals 21 residues. Here the CDR3 DNA reads TGTGCCAGCCGACGCTTCCGGGACAGGAGCATGGGTTCCAGTAGCACAGATACGCAGTATTTT. It encodes CASRRFRDRSMGSSSTDTQYF.

The chain joins TRBV7-9 to TRBJ2-7; 16 bases agree with TRBD2. The germline V gene has CDR1 SEHNR and CDR2 FQNEAQ (reference sequence). The CDR3 extends over 18 amino acids. V shed 5 bases, J shed 3 bases, and the junction held 10 bases outside the gene matches. DNA for the CDR3: TGTGCCAGCAGCCCGGGACTAGCGGGGGGGAGCACTAGCTACGAGCAGTACTTC. Translation gives CASSPGLAGGSTSYEQYF.

V is TRBV29-1 and J is TRBJ1-2; D is perhaps TRBD1 (5 bases). The V end was cut by 7 bases, the J end by 4 bases, with 10 bases between. Germline V gene data show CDR1 as SQVTM and CDR2 as ANQGSEA. The CDR3 runs to 11 residues. The CDR3 loop reads CSADSAYGYTF. The CDR3 nucleotides read TGCAGCGCAGACAGTGCCTATGGCTACACCTTC.

This clone occurred a few times. The chain joins TRBV6-6 to TRBJ1-5; D might be TRBD1 (6 bases). The germline gives CDR1 MNHNY, CDR2 SVGAGI (reference sequence). The V and J ends lost 5 bases and 6 bases respectively, with 11 bases between them. This CDR3 is 13 amino acids long. CDR3 in DNA: TGTGCCAGCAGTGGGGGCTGGGGTCAGCCCCAGCATTTT. Amino acid sequence: CASSGGWGQPQHF.

The rearrangement links TRBV4-2 to TRBJ2-1; 13 nucleotides match TRBD2. There are 15 residues in the CDR3. Per the germline V gene, CDR1 is LGHNA and CDR2 is YNFKEQ. After removal of 4 bases from V and 6 bases from J, the junction contained 3 bases not matched to a gene. In DNA form, the CDR3 reads TGTGCCAGCAGCCTAGGGACTAGCGGGGTCAATGAGCAGTTCTTC. Its translation: CASSLGTSGVNEQFF.

The rearrangement links TRBV27 to TRBJ1-1; the match to TRBD1 covers 8 bases. Germline loops: CDR1 MNHEY, CDR2 SMNVEV (reference sequence). This CDR3 contains 14 residues. J was trimmed by 1 base and V by 6 bases; bases with no gene match: 4. The CDR3 region has the DNA TGTGCCAGCAGGAAACAGGGGGGGAACACTGAAGCTTTCTTT. Protein sequence: CASRKQGGNTEAFF.

This sequence joins TRBV27 and TRBJ2-3; 11 bases line up with TRBD2. Germline V lookup: CDR1 MNHEY, CDR2 SMNVEV (reference sequence). This CDR3 is 15 amino acids long. The J segment lost 5 bases and the V segment lost 6 bases, leaving 7 bases of the junction unmatched. The DNA for the CDR3 is TGTGCCAGCAGCCCCGGGACTAGCGGTGGAGATACGCAGTATTTT. Amino acid sequence: CASSPGTSGGDTQYF.

V usage is TRBV7-2 and J usage is TRBJ2-5, with TRBD2 matching over 11 bases. Trimming took 5 bases from V and 7 from J; bases not matched to a gene: 15. The CDR3 extends over 17 amino acids. CDR1 is SGHTA and CDR2 is FQGNSA in the germline V gene. The CDR3 spells CASSLGIAGGQVRTQYF. DNA of the CDR3: TGTGCCAGCAGCCTCGGGATAGCGGGGGGGCAGGTTCGGACCCAGTACTTC. The full variable domain, with the rest looked up from reference TRBV7-2 and TRBJ2-5, is GAGVSQSPSNKVTEKGKDVELRCDPISGHTALYWYRQSLGQGLEFLIYFQGNSAPDKSGLPSDRFSAERTGGSVSTLTIQRTQQEDSAVYLCASSLGIAGGQVRTQYFGPGTRLLVL.

On this clone: A junction end diverges from the germline sequence, so it may reflect a read error. The V and J genes are TRBV27 and TRBJ2-2; a weak D match, TRBD2 (5 bases). Germline V gene lookup returns CDR1 MNHEY and CDR2 SMNVEV (reference sequence). CDR3 length equals 16 residues. CDR3 protein: CASSLEEVNQRRGAVF. The CDR3 DNA sequence: TGTGCCAGCAGCCTTGAGGAAGTCAACCAACGCCGGGGAGCTGTTTTT.

This clone occurred once. The chain uses TRBV6-5 and TRBJ1-4; 7 bases line up with TRBD1. Germline V CDR1 and CDR2: MNHEY, SVGAGI. The CDR3 runs to 15 residues. J lost 4 bases, V lost 6 bases, and 8 bases had no gene match. The CDR3 spells CASSRSTGINEKLFF. The DNA of the CDR3 is TGTGCCAGCAGCCGATCGACAGGGATTAATGAAAAACTGTTTTTT.